A selection of T cell receptor beta chains follows, all from one sample in a study of tumor-infiltrating lymphocytes in localized non-small cell lung cancer. The repertoire was sequenced with immunoSEQ multiplex PCR; TCRdb's copy has only in-frame clones and lacks some. The sample lists about 16,000 clones, 69% occurring once. The sequenced material came from lung tumor tissue. These receptors all stem from a human donor with non-small cell lung cancer. Both conserved end residues are part of each CDR3. D genes are given only for firm matches. Size is stated for part of the rows, as once, few or many counts, or as a class when the clone is expanded.

V: TRBV27; size: NA; J: TRBJ1-6; D: NA; length: 14; CDR3: CASSLRSDATPLHF; DNA: TGTGCCAGCAGCCTTAGATCGGACGCTACACCCCTCCACTTT
V: TRBV6-6; size: few; J: TRBJ1-5; D: NA; length: 14; CDR3: CASSYPLEDQPQHF; DNA: TGTGCCAGCAGTTACCCACTGGAGGACCAGCCCCAGCATTTT
V: TRBV7-9; size: NA; J: TRBJ1-2; D: NA; length: 15; CDR3: CASSSLTPPGYGYTF; DNA: TGTGCCAGCAGCTCCCTAACACCGCCAGGCTATGGCTACACCTTC
V: TRBV9; size: NA; J: TRBJ1-1; D: NA; length: 14; CDR3: CASSVAGGNTEAFF; DNA: TGTGCCAGCAGCGTAGCTGGGGGTAACACTGAAGCTTTCTTT
V: TRBV29-1; size: few; J: TRBJ2-2; D: TRBD1; length: 16; CDR3: CSVTPRQGALTGELFF; DNA: TGCAGCGTTACTCCACGACAGGGTGCGCTCACCGGGGAGCTGTTTTTT
V: TRBV9; size: NA; J: TRBJ2-7; D: NA; length: 16; CDR3: CASSVGYSLHNYEQYF; DNA: TGTGCCAGCAGCGTAGGCTACTCCCTCCACAATTACGAGCAGTACTTC
V: TRBV7-9; size: few; J: TRBJ1-1; D: NA; length: 14; CDR3: CASSSRQSNTEAFF; DNA: TGTGCCAGCAGCTCGCGCCAGTCAAACACTGAAGCTTTCTTT
V: TRBV4-1; size: few; J: TRBJ1-5; D: NA; length: 18; CDR3: CASSQLQGPGPHNQPQHF; DNA: TGCGCCAGCAGCCAACTACAGGGTCCCGGGCCCCACAATCAGCCCCAGCATTTT
V: TRBV7-9; size: few; J: TRBJ1-2; D: NA; length: 13; CDR3: CASSTQTDYGYTF; DNA: TGTGCCAGCAGCACCCAGACAGATTATGGCTACACCTTC
V: TRBV5-4; size: NA; J: TRBJ1-6; D: NA; length: 14; CDR3: CASSRDLQDSPLHF; DNA: TGTGCCAGCAGCAGGGACCTGCAAGATTCACCCCTCCACTTT
V: TRBV18; size: NA; J: TRBJ2-2; D: TRBD2; length: 17; CDR3: CASSPAGTSSRTGELFF; DNA: TGTGCCAGCTCACCGGCCGGGACTAGCTCAAGAACCGGGGAGCTGTTTTTT
V: TRBV11-2; size: few; J: TRBJ2-5; D: NA; length: 15; CDR3: CASSLFRAGGETQYF; DNA: TGTGCCAGCAGCTTGTTTAGGGCCGGGGGAGAGACCCAGTACTTC
V: TRBV2; size: medium-sized; J: TRBJ1-4; D: NA; length: 14; CDR3: CASRAGETNEKLFF; DNA: TGTGCCAGCAGGGCGGGAGAAACTAATGAAAAACTGTTTTTT
V: TRBV21-1; size: NA; J: TRBJ2-1; D: NA; length: 16; CDR3: CASSKFGLRNDNEQFF; DNA: TGTGCCAGCAGCAAATTCGGACTACGGAATGACAATGAGCAGTTCTTC
V: TRBV7-9; size: NA; J: TRBJ1-1; D: NA; length: 14; CDR3: CAGSLGTTNTEAFF; DNA: TGTGCCGGCAGCTTAGGAACCACGAACACTGAAGCTTTCTTT